These 14 T cell receptor beta chains share one sample of origin, sequenced in a study of blood T cells in healthy people across ages. Then a second PCR, running about 6 to 12 cycles, was carried out with a sample-barcoded 5' primer and a J-beta primer mix. Using its own MiXCR run on the 5' RACE reads, TCRdb lists one record per CDR3 protein. The sample lists some 370,000 distinct CDR3 sequences; over 45% were seen once. Sequencing was performed on blood. These receptors were taken from a man in his sixties in good health.

The chain joins TRBV28 to TRBJ2-3, with D possibly being TRBD2 (5 bases). This CDR3 region has 14 residues. V gave up 5 bases and J gave up 4 bases, with 13 bases separating them. Germline lookup yields CDR1 MDHEN and CDR2 SYDVKM. In DNA, the CDR3 is TGTGCCAGCAGTCGGACTCTCCCCCCAGATACGCAGTATTTT. It yields the protein CASSRTLPPDTQYF.

The V gene is TRBV5-5, the J gene TRBJ1-2, with D tentatively TRBD1 (5 bases). V dropped 1 base and J dropped 2 bases, with 15 bases sitting between them. The CDR3 totals 16 residues. Germline CDR1 and CDR2: SGHKS and YYEKEE (reference sequence). The CDR3 loop is CASSLLVQAHNYGYTF. CDR3 nucleotide sequence: TGTGCCAGCAGCTTGCTGGTACAGGCTCACAACTATGGCTACACCTTC.

The V and J genes are TRBV29-1 and TRBJ2-6; D unresolved. The ends were cut back, 6 bases at V and 0 bases at J, with 6 bases in the middle. CDR1 and CDR2 (germline): SQVTM, ANQGSEA. There are 13 residues in the CDR3. This CDR3 is CSVQYSGANVLTF. CDR3 nucleotide sequence: TGCAGCGTACAATACTCTGGGGCCAACGTCCTGACTTTC. Full variable domain (rest looked up from reference TRBV29-1 and TRBJ2-6): SAVISQKPSRDICQRGTSLTIQCQVDSQVTMMFWYRQQPGQSLTLIATANQGSEATYESGFVIDKFPISRPNLTFSTLTVSNMSPEDSSIYLCSVQYSGANVLTFGAGSRLTVL.

This clonotype was detected a few times. V is TRBV7-2 and J is TRBJ2-5, with D unresolved. CDR3 length: 13 residues. The V gene's germline CDR1 is SGHTA and CDR2 FQGNSA. Trimming pared 4 bases from V and 5 bases from J, leaving 11 bases between. Written as DNA, the CDR3 is TGTGCCAGCAGCTACGATCAAGGGGAGACCCAGTACTTC. This codes for CASSYDQGETQYF.

The chain joins TRBV19 to TRBJ2-1, with TRBD2 identical over 11 bases. The CDR3 consists of 14 residues. V shed 4 bases, J shed 7 bases, and the junction held 3 bases outside the gene matches. Germline CDR1 reads LNHDA; CDR2 reads SQIVND (reference sequence). CDR3 sequence (DNA): TGTGCCAGTAGTAAGACTAGCGGGGTTAATGAGCAGTTCTTC. This sequence encodes CASSKTSGVNEQFF.

This clonotype was found many times. V usage is TRBV20-1 and J usage is TRBJ2-7; 12 positions agree with TRBD2. Losses at the gene ends were 5 bases for V and 3 bases for J; bases not matched to a gene: 5. Germline CDR1 DFQATT, CDR2 SNEGSKA (reference sequence). The CDR3 runs to 14 residues. The CDR3 coding sequence is TGCAGTGCTCTCGGACTAGCGGGAAACTACGAGCAGTACTTC. Protein: CSALGLAGNYEQYF.

This clonotype was counted once. The V gene is TRBV12-3 or TRBV12-4, the J gene TRBJ2-7; no reliable D call. This CDR3 is built from 15 residues. V gave up 2 bases and J gave up 3 bases, with 14 bases separating them. CDR3 region: CASSLWAPRVYEQYF. The CDR3 DNA follows: TGTGCCAGCAGTTTATGGGCCCCACGGGTCTACGAGCAGTACTTC.

V usage is TRBV27 and J usage is TRBJ2-5, with 9 nucleotides matching TRBD1. CDR3 length equals 15 residues. Germline lookup yields CDR1 MNHEY and CDR2 SMNVEV (reference sequence). V gave up 5 bases and J gave up 5 bases; unmatched junction bases: 9. This CDR3 reads CASSVTGGATETQYF. The DNA for the CDR3 is TGTGCCAGCAGTGTAACAGGGGGCGCGACGGAGACCCAGTACTTC.

This sequence joins TRBV7-2 and TRBJ1-5; D remains ambiguous. The CDR3 extends over 14 amino acids. V lost 1 base, J lost 10 bases, and 14 bases lay in between. Germline V gives CDR1 SGHTA, CDR2 FQGNSA. CDR3 sequence (DNA): TGTGCCAGCAGCTTAGAGCCGGGGATGGGACCCCAGCATTTT. Protein sequence: CASSLEPGMGPQHF. The entire variable domain, with the rest obtained from reference TRBV7-2 and TRBJ1-5, is as follows: GAGVSQSPSNKVTEKGKDVELRCDPISGHTALYWYRQSLGQGLEFLIYFQGNSAPDKSGLPSDRFSAERTGGSVSTLTIQRTQQEDSAVYLCASSLEPGMGPQHFGDGTRLSIL.

The chain couples TRBV20-1 to TRBJ2-1, with no clear D. Trimming pared 0 bases from V and 5 bases from J, leaving 14 bases between. The CDR3 spans 15 residues. CDR1 and CDR2 (germline): DFQATT, SNEGSKA (reference sequence). CDR3 in DNA: TGCAGTGCTAGAGATCTAATAGCCTACCACAATGAGCAGTTCTTC. It encodes CSARDLIAYHNEQFF.

This rearrangement joins TRBV28 to TRBJ1-4, with TRBD1 matching over 8 bases. With 10 bases clipped from V and 7 bases from J, the junction kept 14 bases outside the gene matches. In germline, CDR1 is MDHEN, CDR2 SYDVKM. This CDR3 is built from 15 residues. The CDR3 DNA reads as TGTGCCACCCGAGAATATGGACAGGGAGGTGAAAAACTGTTTTTT. Translating it yields CATREYGQGGEKLFF.

This clonotype appeared a few times. The V call is TRBV28, the J call TRBJ1-1; 8 bases align to TRBD1. Germline V gene sequence: CDR1 MDHEN, CDR2 SYDVKM. V shed 3 bases, J shed 4 bases, and the junction held 7 bases outside the gene matches. The CDR3 runs 15 residues. The CDR3 is CASSFRTGSITEAFF. In nucleotides, the CDR3 is TGTGCCAGCAGTTTTCGGACAGGGTCGATCACTGAAGCTTTCTTT.

The chain joins TRBV20-1 to TRBJ1-2; TRBD1 matches 8 bases. CDR1 and CDR2 (germline): DFQATT, SNEGSKA (reference sequence). The ends lost 5 bases at V and 2 bases at J; junction bases unmatched: 10. The CDR3 contains 15 residues. The CDR3: CSAPRAGGGNYGYTF. The DNA for the CDR3 is TGCAGTGCTCCCCGGGCAGGGGGCGGAAACTATGGCTACACCTTC.

This clonotype appeared many times. The V gene is TRBV20-1, the J gene TRBJ2-3; TRBD2 is a possible D gene (6 bases). V lost 1 base and J lost 4, with 6 bases in between. The germline V gene encodes CDR1 DFQATT and CDR2 SNEGSKA (reference sequence). The CDR3 totals 12 residues. The CDR3 loop reads CSARAGADTQYF. CDR3 nucleotide sequence: TGCAGTGCTAGAGCGGGAGCAGATACGCAGTATTTT.